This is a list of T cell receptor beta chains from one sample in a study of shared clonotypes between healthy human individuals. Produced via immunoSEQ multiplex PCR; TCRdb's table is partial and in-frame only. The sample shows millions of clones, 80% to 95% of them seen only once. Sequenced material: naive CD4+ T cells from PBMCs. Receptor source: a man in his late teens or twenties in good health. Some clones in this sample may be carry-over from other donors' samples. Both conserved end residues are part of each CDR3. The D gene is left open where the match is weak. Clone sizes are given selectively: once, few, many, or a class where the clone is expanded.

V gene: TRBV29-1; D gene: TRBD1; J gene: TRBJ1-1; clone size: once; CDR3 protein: CSVGRGPGRTEAFF; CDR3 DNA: TGCAGCGTTGGGAGGGGGCCAGGTAGGACTGAAGCTTTCTTT
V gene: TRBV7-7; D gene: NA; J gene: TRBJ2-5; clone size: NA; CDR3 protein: CASSKRTGDQETQYF; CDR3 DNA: TGTGCCAGCAGCAAAAGAACGGGGGACCAAGAGACCCAGTACTTC
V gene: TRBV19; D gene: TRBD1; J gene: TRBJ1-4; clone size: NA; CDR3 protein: CASSIAPGTGREKLFF; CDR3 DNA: TGTGCCAGTAGTATAGCCCCCGGGACAGGGCGCGAAAAACTGTTTTTT
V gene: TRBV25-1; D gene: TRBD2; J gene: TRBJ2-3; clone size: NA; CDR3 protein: CASSETTSGNHTDTQYF; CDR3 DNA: TGTGCCAGCAGTGAAACTACTAGCGGGAACCACACAGATACGCAGTATTTT
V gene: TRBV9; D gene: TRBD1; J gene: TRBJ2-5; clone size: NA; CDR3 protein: CASSDLVGQGIGETQYF; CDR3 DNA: TGTGCCAGCAGCGACCTTGTGGGACAGGGGATAGGAGAGACCCAGTACTTC
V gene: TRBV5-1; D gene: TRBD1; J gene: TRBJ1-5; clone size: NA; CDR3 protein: CASSPGTGGEGQPQHF; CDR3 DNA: TGCGCCAGCAGCCCCGGGACAGGGGGCGAGGGACAGCCCCAGCATTTT
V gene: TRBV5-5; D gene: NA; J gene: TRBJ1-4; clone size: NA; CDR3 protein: CASSLPPSGAEKLFF; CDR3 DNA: TGTGCCAGCAGCTTGCCCCCAAGTGGCGCTGAAAAACTGTTTTTT
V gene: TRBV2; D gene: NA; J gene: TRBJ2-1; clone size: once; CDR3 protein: CASSVGWGEQFF; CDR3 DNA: TGTGCCAGCAGTGTGGGGTGGGGTGAGCAGTTCTTC
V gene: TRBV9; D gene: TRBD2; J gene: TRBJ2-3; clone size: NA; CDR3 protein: CASSVAGTNLMDTQYF; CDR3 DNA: TGTGCCAGCAGCGTCGCCGGGACTAATCTCATGGATACGCAGTATTTT
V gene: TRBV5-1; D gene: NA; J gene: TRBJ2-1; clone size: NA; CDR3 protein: CASSWGTDGIYNEQFF; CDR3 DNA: TGCGCCAGCAGCTGGGGGACGGACGGTATTTACAATGAGCAGTTCTTC
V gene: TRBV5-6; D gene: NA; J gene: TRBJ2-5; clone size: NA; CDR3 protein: CASSRKVLGAVEETQYF; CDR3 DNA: TGTGCCAGCAGCAGGAAGGTGCTGGGGGCCGTTGAAGAGACCCAGTACTTC
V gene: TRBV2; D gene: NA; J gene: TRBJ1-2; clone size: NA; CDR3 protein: CASSPQGSYGYTF; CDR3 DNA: TGTGCCAGCTCCCCACAGGGTTCCTATGGCTACACCTTC
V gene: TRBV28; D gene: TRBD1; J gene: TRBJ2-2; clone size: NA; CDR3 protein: CASTSGQLTGELFF; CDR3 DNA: TGTGCCAGCACTTCGGGACAGCTGACCGGGGAGCTGTTTTTT
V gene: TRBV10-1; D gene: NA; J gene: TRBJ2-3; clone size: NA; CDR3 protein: CASSESIATDTQYF; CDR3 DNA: TGCGCCAGCAGTGAGTCCATTGCAACAGATACGCAGTATTTT
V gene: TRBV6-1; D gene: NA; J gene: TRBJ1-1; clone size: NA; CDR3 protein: CASMVLVNTEAFF; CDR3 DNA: TGTGCCAGCATGGTTCTAGTGAACACTGAAGCTTTCTTT
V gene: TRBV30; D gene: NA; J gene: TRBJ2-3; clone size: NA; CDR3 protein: CAWSVVFSTDTQYF; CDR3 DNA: TGTGCCTGGAGTGTGGTGTTTAGCACAGATACGCAGTATTTT
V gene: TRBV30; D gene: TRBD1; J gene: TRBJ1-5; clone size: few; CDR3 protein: CAWSEGQPNQPQHF; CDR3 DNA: TGTGCCTGGAGCGAGGGACAGCCAAATCAGCCCCAGCATTTT
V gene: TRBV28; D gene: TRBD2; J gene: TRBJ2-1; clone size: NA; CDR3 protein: CASSTPSGPRENEQFF; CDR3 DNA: TGTGCCAGCAGTACTCCTAGCGGGCCCCGGGAGAATGAGCAGTTCTTC
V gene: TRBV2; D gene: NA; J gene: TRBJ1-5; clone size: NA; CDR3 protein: CASSVGNSNQPQHF; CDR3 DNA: TGTGCCAGCAGTGTCGGAAATAGCAATCAGCCCCAGCATTTT
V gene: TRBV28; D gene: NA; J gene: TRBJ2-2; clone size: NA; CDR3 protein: CASSLFEGRPGELFF; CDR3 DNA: TGTGCCAGCAGTTTATTCGAGGGGCGCCCCGGGGAGCTGTTTTTT
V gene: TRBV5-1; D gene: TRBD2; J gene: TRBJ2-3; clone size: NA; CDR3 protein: CASSGRTSGRAGTDTQYF; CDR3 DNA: TGCGCCAGCAGCGGCAGGACTAGCGGGAGGGCCGGCACAGATACGCAGTATTTT
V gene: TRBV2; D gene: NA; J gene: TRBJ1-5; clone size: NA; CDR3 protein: CASSSYRDINQPQHF; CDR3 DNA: TGTGCCAGCAGTTCGTATCGGGATATAAATCAGCCCCAGCATTTT
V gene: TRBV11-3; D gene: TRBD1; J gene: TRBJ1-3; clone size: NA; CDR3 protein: CASSETGPGNTIYF; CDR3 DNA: TGTGCCAGCAGCGAGACAGGGCCTGGAAACACCATATATTTT
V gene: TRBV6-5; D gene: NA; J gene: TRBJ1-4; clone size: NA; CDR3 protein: CASSERDGEKLFF; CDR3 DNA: TGTGCCAGCAGCGAGCGGGACGGGGAAAAACTGTTTTTT
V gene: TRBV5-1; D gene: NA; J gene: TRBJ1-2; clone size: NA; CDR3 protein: CASSPRLEGDYGYTF; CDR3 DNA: TGCGCCAGCAGCCCGCGGTTGGAGGGCGACTATGGCTACACCTTC
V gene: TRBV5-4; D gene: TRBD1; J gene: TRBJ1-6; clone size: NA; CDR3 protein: CASSPKRQGARNSPLHF; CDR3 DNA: TGTGCCAGCAGCCCGAAACGACAGGGGGCTAGGAATTCACCCCTCCACTTT
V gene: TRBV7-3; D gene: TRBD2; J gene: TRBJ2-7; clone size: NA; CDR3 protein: CASSLRGGSSYEQYF; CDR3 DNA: TGTGCCAGCAGCTTACGGGGAGGGAGCTCCTACGAGCAGTACTTC
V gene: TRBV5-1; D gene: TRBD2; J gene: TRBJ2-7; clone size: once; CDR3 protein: CASSPGAGGNDEQYF; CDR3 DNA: TGCGCCAGCAGCCCCGGGGCGGGGGGAAACGACGAGCAGTACTTC
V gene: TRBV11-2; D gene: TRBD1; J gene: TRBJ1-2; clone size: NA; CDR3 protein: CASSFPGQGNGYTF; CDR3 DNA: TGTGCCAGCAGCTTTCCGGGACAGGGAAATGGCTACACCTTC
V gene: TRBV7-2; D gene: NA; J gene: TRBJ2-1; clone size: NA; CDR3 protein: CASSLLWQGNNEQFF; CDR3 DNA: TGTGCCAGCAGCTTATTATGGCAGGGGAATAATGAGCAGTTCTTC
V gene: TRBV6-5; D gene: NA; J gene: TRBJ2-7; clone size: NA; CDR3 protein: CASSQRPGFYEQYF; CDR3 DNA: TGTGCCAGCAGTCAAAGGCCGGGGTTCTACGAGCAGTACTTC
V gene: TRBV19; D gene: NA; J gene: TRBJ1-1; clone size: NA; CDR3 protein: CASSIEGRGDTEAFF; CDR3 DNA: TGTGCCAGTAGTATAGAGGGCAGGGGCGACACTGAAGCTTTCTTT
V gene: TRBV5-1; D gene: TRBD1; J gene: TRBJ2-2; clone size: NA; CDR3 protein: CASSLEGQGGLFF; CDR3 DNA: TGCGCCAGCAGCTTGGAAGGACAGGGCGGGCTGTTTTTT
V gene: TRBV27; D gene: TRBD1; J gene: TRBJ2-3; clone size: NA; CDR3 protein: CASSLWDRVDTQYF; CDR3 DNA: TGTGCCAGCAGTTTGTGGGACAGGGTAGATACGCAGTATTTT
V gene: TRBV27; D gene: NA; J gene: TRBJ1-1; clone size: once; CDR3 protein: CASSFQGAEAFF; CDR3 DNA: TGTGCCAGCAGTTTTCAAGGGGCTGAAGCTTTCTTT
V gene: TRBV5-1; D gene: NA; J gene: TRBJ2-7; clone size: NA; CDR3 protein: CASSLTGTYEQYF; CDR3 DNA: TGCGCCAGCAGCTTGACTGGGACCTACGAGCAGTACTTC
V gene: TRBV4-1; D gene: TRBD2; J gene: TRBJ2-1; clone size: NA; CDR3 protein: CASRGLGGNNEQFF; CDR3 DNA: TGCGCCAGCAGGGGTCTCGGGGGGAACAATGAGCAGTTCTTC
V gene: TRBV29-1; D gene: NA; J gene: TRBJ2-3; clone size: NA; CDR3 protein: CSVGAGSTDTQYF; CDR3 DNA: TGCAGCGTTGGAGCAGGGAGTACGGATACGCAGTATTTT
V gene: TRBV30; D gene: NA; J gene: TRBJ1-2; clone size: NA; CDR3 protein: CAWSVGGYDGYTF; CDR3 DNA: TGTGCCTGGAGTGTTGGCGGGTATGATGGCTACACCTTC
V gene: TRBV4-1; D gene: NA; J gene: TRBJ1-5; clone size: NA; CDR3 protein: CASSQVFPFNQPQHF; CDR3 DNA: TGCGCCAGCAGCCAAGTCTTTCCCTTTAATCAGCCCCAGCATTTT
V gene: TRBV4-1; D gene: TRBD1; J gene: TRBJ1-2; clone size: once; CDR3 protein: CASSQVPPRQGLGGHGYTF; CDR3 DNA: TGCGCCAGCAGCCAAGTCCCCCCCCGACAGGGCCTCGGCGGTCATGGCTACACCTTC
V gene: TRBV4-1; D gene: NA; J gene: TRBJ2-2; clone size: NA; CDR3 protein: CASSQLEQGGGELFF; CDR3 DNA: TGCGCCAGCAGCCAACTAGAACAGGGAGGCGGGGAGCTGTTTTTT
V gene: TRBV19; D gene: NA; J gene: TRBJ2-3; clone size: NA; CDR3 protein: CASIARGADTQYF; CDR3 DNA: TGTGCCAGTATAGCGAGGGGTGCAGATACGCAGTATTTT
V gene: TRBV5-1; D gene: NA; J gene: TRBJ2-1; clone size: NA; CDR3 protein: CASSLLTVYNEQFF; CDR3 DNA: TGCGCCAGCAGCTTGCTGACGGTTTACAATGAGCAGTTCTTC
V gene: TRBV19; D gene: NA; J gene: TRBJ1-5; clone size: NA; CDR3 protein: CASSIGRGRGQPQHF; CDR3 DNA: TGTGCCAGTAGTATAGGTAGAGGGAGGGGTCAGCCCCAGCATTTT